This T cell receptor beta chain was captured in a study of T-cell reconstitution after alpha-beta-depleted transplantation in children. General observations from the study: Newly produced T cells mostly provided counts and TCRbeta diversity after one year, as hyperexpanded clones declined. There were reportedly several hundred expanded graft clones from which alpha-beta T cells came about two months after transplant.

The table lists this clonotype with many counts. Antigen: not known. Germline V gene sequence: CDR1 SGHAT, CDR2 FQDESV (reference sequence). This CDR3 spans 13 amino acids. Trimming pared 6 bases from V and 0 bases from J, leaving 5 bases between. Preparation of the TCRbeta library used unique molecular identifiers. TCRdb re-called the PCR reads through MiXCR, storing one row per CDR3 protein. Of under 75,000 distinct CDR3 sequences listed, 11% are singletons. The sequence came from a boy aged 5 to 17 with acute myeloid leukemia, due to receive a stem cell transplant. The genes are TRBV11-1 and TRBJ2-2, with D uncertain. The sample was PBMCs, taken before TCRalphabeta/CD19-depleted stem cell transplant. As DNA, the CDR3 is TGTGCCAGCAGTTTATCGAACACCGGGGAGCTGTTTTTT. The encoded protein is CASSLSNTGELFF.